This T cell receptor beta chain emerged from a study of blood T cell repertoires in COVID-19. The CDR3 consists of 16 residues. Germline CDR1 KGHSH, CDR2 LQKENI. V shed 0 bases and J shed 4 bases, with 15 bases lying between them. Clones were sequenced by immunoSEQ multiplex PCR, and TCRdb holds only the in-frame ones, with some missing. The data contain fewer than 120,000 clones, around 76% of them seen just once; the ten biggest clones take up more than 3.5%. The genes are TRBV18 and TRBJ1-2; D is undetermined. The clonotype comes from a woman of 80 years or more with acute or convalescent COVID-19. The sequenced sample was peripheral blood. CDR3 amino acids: CASSPPSVTLGYGYTF. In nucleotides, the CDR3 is TGTGCCAGCTCACCACCTTCAGTGACGCTAGGCTATGGCTACACCTTC.